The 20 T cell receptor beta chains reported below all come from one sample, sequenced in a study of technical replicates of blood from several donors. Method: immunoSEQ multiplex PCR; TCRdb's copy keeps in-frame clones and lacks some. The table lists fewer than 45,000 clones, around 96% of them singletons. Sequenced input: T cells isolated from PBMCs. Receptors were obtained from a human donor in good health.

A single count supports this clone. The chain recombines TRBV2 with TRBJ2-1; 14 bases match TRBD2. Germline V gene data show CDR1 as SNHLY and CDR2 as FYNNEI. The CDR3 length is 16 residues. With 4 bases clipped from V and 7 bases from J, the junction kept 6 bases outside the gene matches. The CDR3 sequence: CASSGPGLAGENEQFF. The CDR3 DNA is TGTGCCAGCAGTGGCCCGGGACTAGCGGGAGAAAATGAGCAGTTCTTC.

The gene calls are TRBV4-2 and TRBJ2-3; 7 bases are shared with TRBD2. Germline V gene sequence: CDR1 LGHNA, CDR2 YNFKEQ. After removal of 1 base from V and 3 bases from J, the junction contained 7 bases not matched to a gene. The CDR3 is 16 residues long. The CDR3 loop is CASSQAAPGGTDTQYF. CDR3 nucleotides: TGTGCCAGCAGCCAAGCGGCCCCCGGGGGGACAGATACGCAGTATTTT.

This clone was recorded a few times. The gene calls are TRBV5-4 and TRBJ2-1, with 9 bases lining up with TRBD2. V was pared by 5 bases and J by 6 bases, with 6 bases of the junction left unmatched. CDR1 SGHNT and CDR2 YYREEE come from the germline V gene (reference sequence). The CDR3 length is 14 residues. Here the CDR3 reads CASSSGTSSNEQFF. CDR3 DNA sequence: TGTGCCAGCAGTTCCGGGACTAGCAGCAATGAGCAGTTCTTC.

CDR3 amino acids: CASSFSREYSEQYF. The CDR3 coding sequence is TGTGCCAGCAGCTTCTCCAGGGAATACTCCGAGCAGTACTTC. The chain combines TRBV7-9 with TRBJ2-7; possibly TRBD1 for D (5 bases). The CDR3 contains 14 residues. Between the trimmed V and J ends, which lost 3 bases and 6 bases, there was a span of 15 bases. CDR1 is SEHNR and CDR2 is FQNEAQ in the germline V gene (reference sequence).

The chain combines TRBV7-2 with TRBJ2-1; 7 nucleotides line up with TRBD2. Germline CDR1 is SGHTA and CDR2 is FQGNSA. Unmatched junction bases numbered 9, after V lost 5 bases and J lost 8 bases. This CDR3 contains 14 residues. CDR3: CASSQGLLGYEQFF. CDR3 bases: TGTGCCAGCAGCCAGGGACTACTAGGCTATGAGCAGTTCTTC.

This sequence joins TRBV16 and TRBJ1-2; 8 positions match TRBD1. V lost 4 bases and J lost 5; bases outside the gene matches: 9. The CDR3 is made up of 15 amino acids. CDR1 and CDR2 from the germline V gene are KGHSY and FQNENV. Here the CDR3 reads CASSPVQGARYGYTF. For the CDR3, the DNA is TGTGCCAGCAGCCCGGTCCAGGGGGCTAGGTATGGCTACACCTTC.

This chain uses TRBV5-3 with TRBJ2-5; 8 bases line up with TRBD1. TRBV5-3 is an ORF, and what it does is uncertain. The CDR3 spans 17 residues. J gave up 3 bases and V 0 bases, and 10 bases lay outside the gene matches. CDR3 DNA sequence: TGTGCCAGAAGCTTGGATAGCCAGGGGGCTCGAAAAGAGACCCAGTACTTC. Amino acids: CARSLDSQGARKETQYF.

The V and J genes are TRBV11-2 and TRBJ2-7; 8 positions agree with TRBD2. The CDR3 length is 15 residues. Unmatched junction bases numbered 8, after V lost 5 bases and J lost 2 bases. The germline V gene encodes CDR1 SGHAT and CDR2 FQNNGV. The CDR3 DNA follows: TGTGCCAGCAGCCCGAGCGGGAGAGGAACCTACGAGCAGTACTTC. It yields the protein CASSPSGRGTYEQYF.

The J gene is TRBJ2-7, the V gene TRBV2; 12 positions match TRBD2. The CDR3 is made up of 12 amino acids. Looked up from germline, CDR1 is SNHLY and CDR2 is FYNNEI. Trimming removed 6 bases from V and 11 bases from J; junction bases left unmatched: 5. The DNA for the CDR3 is TGTGCCAGCAGACTAGCGGGAGGAAAGGAGTACTTC. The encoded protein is CASRLAGGKEYF.

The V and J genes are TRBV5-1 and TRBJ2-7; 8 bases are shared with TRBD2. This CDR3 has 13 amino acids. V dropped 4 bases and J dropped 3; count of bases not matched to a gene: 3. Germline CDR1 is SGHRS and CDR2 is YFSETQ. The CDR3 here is CASSRGLVYEQYF. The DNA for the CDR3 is TGCGCCAGCAGCCGGGGACTAGTCTACGAGCAGTACTTC.

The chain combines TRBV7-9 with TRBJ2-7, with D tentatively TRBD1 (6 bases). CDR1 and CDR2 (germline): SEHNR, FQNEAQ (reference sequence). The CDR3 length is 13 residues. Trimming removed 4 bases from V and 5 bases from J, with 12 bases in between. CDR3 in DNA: TGTGCCAGCAGCTCAGGGGTGGGCGACGAGCAGTACTTC. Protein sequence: CASSSGVGDEQYF.

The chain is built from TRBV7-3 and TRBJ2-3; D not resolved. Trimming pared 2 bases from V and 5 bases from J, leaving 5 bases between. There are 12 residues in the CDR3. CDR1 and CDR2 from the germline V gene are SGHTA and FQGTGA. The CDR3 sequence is CASSLSGDTQYF. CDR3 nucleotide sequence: TGTGCCAGCAGCTTATCGGGAGATACGCAGTATTTT.

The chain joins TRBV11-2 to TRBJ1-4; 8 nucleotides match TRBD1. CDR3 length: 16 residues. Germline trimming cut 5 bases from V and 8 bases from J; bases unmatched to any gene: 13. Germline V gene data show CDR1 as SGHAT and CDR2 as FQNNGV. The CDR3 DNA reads TGTGCCAGCAGCCCGAGTCAGGGGGCGCGAAAGGAAAAACTGTTTTTT. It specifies CASSPSQGARKEKLFF.

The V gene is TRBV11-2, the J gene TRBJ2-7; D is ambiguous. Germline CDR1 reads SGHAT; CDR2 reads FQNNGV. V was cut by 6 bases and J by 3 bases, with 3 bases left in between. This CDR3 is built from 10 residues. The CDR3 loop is CASSYYEQYF. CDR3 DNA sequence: TGTGCCAGCAGTTACTACGAGCAGTACTTC.

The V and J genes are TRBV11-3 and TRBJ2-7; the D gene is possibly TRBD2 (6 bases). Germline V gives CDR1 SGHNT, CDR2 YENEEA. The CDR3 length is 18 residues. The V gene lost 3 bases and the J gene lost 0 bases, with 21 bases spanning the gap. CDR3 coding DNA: TGTGCCAGCAGCTTGGGCTACAGAGGCGGGAAGGGCTCCTACGAGCAGTACTTC. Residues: CASSLGYRGGKGSYEQYF.

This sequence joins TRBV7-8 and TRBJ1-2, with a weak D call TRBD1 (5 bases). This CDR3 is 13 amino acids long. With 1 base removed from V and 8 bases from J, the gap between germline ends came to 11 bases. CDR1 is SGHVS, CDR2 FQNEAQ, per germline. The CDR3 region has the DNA TGTGCCAGCAGCTTAGAAGGGGTTCAGGGCTACACCTTC. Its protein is CASSLEGVQGYTF.

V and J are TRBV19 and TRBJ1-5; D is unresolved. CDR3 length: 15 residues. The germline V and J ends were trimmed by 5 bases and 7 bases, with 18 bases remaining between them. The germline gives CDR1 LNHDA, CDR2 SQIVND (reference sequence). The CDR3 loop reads CASSSRHGVGQPQHF. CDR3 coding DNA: TGTGCCAGTAGTTCTAGGCACGGTGTCGGCCAGCCCCAGCATTTT.

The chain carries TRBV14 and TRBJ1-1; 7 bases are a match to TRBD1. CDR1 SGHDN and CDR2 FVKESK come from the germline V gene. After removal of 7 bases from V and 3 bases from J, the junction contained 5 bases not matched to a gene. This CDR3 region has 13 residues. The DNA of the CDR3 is TGTGCCAGCACCCAGGGACAGCACACTGAAGCTTTCTTT. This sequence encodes CASTQGQHTEAFF.

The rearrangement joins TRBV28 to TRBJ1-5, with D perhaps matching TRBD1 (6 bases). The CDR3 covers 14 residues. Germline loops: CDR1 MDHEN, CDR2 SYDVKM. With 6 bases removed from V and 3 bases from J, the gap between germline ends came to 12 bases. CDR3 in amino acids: CASRDEGVNQPQHF. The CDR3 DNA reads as TGTGCCAGCAGAGACGAGGGGGTCAATCAGCCCCAGCATTTT. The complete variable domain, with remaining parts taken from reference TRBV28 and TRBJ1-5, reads DVKVTQSSRYLVKRTGEKVFLECVQDMDHENMFWYRQDPGLGLRLIYFSYDVKMKEKGDIPEGYSVSREKKERFSLILESASTNQTSMYLCASRDEGVNQPQHFGDGTRLSIL.

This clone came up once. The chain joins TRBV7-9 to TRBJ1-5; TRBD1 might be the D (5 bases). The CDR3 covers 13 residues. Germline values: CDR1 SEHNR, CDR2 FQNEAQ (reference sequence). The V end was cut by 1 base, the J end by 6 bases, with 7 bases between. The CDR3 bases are TGTGCCAGCAGCTTAGGGACAACTCAGCCCCAGCATTTT. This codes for CASSLGTTQPQHF. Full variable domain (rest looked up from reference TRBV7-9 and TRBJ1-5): DTGVSQNPRHKITKRGQNVTFRCDPISEHNRLYWYRQTLGQGPEFLTYFQNEAQLEKSRLLSDRFSAERPKGSFSTLEIQRTEQGDSAMYLCASSLGTTQPQHFGDGTRLSIL.